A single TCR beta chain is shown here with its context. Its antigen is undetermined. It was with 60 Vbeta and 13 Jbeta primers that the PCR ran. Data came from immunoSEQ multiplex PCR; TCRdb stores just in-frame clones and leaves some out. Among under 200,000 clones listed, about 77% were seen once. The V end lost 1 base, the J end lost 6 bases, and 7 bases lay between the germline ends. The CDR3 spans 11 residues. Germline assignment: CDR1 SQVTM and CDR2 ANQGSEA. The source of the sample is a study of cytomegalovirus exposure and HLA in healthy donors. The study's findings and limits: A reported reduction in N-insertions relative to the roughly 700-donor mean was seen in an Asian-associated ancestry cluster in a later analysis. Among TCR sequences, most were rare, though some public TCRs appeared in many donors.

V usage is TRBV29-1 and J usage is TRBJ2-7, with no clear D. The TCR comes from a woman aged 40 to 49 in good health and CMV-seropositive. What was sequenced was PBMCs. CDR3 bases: TGCAGCGTTGAAGCTGCCGGCGAGCAGTACTTC. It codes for CSVEAAGEQYF.